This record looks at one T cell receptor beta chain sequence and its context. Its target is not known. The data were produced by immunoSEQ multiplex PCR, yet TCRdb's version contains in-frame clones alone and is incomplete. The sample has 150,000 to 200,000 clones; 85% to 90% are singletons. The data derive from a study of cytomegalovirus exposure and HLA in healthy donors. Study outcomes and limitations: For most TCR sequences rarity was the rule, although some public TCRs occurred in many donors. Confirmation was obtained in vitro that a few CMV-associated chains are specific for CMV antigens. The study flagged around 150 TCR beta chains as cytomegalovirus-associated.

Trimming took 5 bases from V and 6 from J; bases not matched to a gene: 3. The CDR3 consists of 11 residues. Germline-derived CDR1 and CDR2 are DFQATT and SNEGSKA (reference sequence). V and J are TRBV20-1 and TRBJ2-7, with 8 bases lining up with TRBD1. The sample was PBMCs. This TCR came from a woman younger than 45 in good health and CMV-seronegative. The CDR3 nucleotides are TGCAGTGCTGGGGACAGGCCCGAGCAGTACTTC. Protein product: CSAGDRPEQYF.